This T cell receptor (beta chain) emerged from a study of OX40 agonist ivuxolimab in advanced cancers. CDR1 is SQVTM and CDR2 is ANQGSEA in the germline V gene. The CDR3 extends over 13 amino acids. V lost 4 bases, J lost 0 bases, and 4 bases lay in between. Broader study findings: Low normalized clonal expansion also occurred in some nonresponding patients.

Only in-frame clones appear in the TCRdb table, and some are missing; sequencing was by immunoSEQ multiplex PCR. The table records about 79,000 clones, approximately 94% of them present only once. Worth noting for this clone: As yet, its antigen is unknown.

The V and J genes are TRBV29-1 and TRBJ2-6; D is undetermined. This material consisted of CD4+ or CD8+ T cells sorted from blood, taken in a trial of the OX40 agonist ivuxolimab. The clonotype comes from an adult with an advanced solid tumor such as melanoma, head and neck, liver or kidney cancer. DNA of the CDR3: TGCAGCGTTGTAGACTCTGGGGCCAACGTCCTGACTTTC. Translated, it gives CSVVDSGANVLTF.